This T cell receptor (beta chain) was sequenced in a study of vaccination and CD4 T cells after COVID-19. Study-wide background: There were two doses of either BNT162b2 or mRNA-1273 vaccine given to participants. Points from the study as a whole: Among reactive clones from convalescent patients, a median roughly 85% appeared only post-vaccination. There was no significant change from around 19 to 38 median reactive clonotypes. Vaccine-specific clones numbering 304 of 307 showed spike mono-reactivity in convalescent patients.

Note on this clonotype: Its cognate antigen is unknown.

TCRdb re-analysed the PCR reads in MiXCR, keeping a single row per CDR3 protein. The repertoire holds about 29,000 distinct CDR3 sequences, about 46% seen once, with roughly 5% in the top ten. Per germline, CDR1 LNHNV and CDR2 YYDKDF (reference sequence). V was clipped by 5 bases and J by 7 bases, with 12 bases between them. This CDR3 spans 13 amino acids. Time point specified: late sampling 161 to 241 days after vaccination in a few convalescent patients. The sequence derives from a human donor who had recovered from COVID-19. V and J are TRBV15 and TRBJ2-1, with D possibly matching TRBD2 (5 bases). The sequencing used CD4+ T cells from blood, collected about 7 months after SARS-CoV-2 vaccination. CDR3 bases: TGTGCCACCAGCGGAGGTACCTTGAATGAGCAGTTCTTC. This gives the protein CATSGGTLNEQFF.